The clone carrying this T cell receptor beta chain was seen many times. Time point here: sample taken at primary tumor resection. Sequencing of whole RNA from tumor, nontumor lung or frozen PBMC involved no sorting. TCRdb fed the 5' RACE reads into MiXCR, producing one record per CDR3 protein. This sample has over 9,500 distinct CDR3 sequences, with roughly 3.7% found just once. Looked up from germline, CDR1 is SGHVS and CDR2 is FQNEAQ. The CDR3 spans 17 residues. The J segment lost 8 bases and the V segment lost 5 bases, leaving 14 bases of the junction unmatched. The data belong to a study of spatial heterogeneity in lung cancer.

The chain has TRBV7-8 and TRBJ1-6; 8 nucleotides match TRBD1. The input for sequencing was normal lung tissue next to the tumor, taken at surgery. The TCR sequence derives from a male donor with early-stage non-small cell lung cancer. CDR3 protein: CASSLSRGPRVDSPLHF. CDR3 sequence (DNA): TGTGCCAGCAGCCTAAGCAGGGGGCCGAGAGTGGATTCACCCCTCCACTTT.